Below are 6 T cell receptor beta chains sequenced from a single sample in a study of pediatric ulcerative colitis. TCRdb's table, derived via immunoSEQ multiplex PCR, lists solely in-frame clones and lacks some. The sample has tens of thousands of clones, around 86% seen once. The material sequenced was blood. The origin of the receptors is a boy between 10 and 17 years old who was a control in a study of pediatric ulcerative colitis.

V is TRBV9 and J is TRBJ1-5; possibly TRBD1 for D (5 bases). Trimming pared 3 bases from V and 5 bases from J, leaving 15 bases between. Germline V gives CDR1 SGDLS, CDR2 YYNGEE. The CDR3 covers 15 residues. CDR3 bases: TGTGCCAGCAGCGCCGGGGGACGGGAAGATCAGCCCCAGCATTTT. It encodes CASSAGGREDQPQHF.

The chain joins TRBV7-9 to TRBJ2-3; 9 nucleotides agree with TRBD1. This CDR3 comprises 14 residues. Losses at the gene ends were 3 bases for V and 5 bases for J; bases not matched to a gene: 3. The V gene's germline CDR1 is SEHNR and CDR2 FQNEAQ (reference sequence). CDR3 in DNA: TGTGCCAGCAGCTTGACAGGGGGTAAAGATACGCAGTATTTT. Amino acid sequence: CASSLTGGKDTQYF.

Comments on this clone: Within the sample, other DNA sequences also encode this same CDR3. The chain joins TRBV9 to TRBJ2-7; D is unclear. This CDR3 region has 12 residues. V lost 3 bases to trimming and J lost 4 bases, with 8 bases between them. Per germline, CDR1 SGDLS and CDR2 YYNGEE. This CDR3 is CASSADLYEQYF. The CDR3 nucleotides read TGTGCCAGCAGCGCCGACCTGTACGAGCAGTACTTC.

This chain connects TRBV7-2 to TRBJ2-2; D gene uncertain. CDR1 is SGHTA and CDR2 is FQGNSA in the germline V gene. The CDR3 contains 14 residues. Between the trimmed V and J ends, which lost 2 bases and 5 bases, there was a span of 9 bases. The CDR3, as DNA: TGTGCCAGCAGCTTAAACAAGGGAACCGGGGAGCTGTTTTTT. This gives the protein CASSLNKGTGELFF. The entire variable domain, with the rest obtained from reference TRBV7-2 and TRBJ2-2, is as follows: GAGVSQSPSNKVTEKGKDVELRCDPISGHTALYWYRQSLGQGLEFLIYFQGNSAPDKSGLPSDRFSAERTGGSVSTLTIQRTQQEDSAVYLCASSLNKGTGELFFGEGSRLTVL.

This clone was seen more than once but under ten times. The chain is built from TRBV25-1 and TRBJ1-4; TRBD1 matches 7 bases. The CDR3 loop spans 15 amino acids. CDR1 is MGHDK and CDR2 is SYGVNS in the germline V gene. The V segment lost 5 bases and the J segment 5 bases; nucleotides outside the gene matches: 8. CDR3 region: CASSQPAGGNEKLFF. CDR3 DNA sequence: TGTGCCAGCAGTCAGCCTGCAGGGGGGAATGAAAAACTGTTTTTT.

J is TRBJ1-4 and V is TRBV2; no clear D. CDR1 and CDR2 (germline): SNHLY, FYNNEI. The length of the CDR3 is 15 residues. V lost 0 bases, J lost 3 bases, and 8 bases lay in between. As DNA, the CDR3 is TGTGCCAGCAGTGAAGCACAGCGTTCTAATGAAAAACTGTTTTTT. Its translation is CASSEAQRSNEKLFF.